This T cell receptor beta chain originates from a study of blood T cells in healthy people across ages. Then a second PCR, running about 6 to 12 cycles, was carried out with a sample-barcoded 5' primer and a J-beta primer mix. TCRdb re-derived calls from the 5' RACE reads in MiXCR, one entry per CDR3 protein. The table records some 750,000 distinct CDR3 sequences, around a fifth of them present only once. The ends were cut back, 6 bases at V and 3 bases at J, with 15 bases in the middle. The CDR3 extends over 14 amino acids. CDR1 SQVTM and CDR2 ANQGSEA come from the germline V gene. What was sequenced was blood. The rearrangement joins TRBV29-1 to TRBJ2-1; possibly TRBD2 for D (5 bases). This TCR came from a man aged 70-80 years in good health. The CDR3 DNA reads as TGCAGCGTCGCCGCGGGCTTTAGCTACAATGAGCAGTTCTTC. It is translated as CSVAAGFSYNEQFF.